A selection of T cell receptor beta chains follows, all from one sample in a study of cytomegalovirus exposure and HLA in healthy donors. Data came from immunoSEQ multiplex PCR; TCRdb stores just in-frame clones and leaves some out. The sample has 200,000 to 250,000 clones, approximately 83% seen once. The sequencing input was PBMCs. The origin of the receptors is a girl aged 10 to 17 in good health and CMV-seronegative. Both conserved end residues are part of each CDR3. Each record gives: CDR3 length, clone size, D gene, J gene, V gene, CDR3 DNA, CDR3 protein. A D gene is named only where the DNA matches it firmly. Rows may omit the clone size; those that give it use once, few, many or a size class.

CDR3 length: 15
clone size: .
D gene: .
J gene: TRBJ1-5
V gene: TRBV6-5
CDR3 DNA: TGTGCCAGCAGTTACTCGCGGTGGAACAATCAGCCCCAGCATTTT
CDR3 protein: CASSYSRWNNQPQHF

CDR3 length: 15
clone size: few
D gene: .
J gene: TRBJ1-1
V gene: TRBV4-1
CDR3 DNA: TGCGCCAGCAGCCAAGTTGCGGGCATAAACACTGAAGCTTTCTTT
CDR3 protein: CASSQVAGINTEAFF

CDR3 length: 13
clone size: .
D gene: TRBD2
J gene: TRBJ2-7
V gene: TRBV27
CDR3 DNA: TGTGCCAGCAGCAGGACTAGCTCCTACGAGCAGTACTTC
CDR3 protein: CASSRTSSYEQYF

CDR3 length: 15
clone size: .
D gene: TRBD1
J gene: TRBJ1-1
V gene: TRBV6-5
CDR3 DNA: TGTGCCAGCAGTTACCCCGGGACAGGGGCCACTGAAGCTTTCTTT
CDR3 protein: CASSYPGTGATEAFF

CDR3 length: 14
clone size: .
D gene: TRBD2
J gene: TRBJ2-5
V gene: TRBV28
CDR3 DNA: TGTGCCAGCAGGAACTTAGCGGGACGGGAGACCCAGTACTTC
CDR3 protein: CASRNLAGRETQYF

CDR3 length: 16
clone size: .
D gene: TRBD2
J gene: TRBJ2-3
V gene: TRBV9
CDR3 DNA: TGTGCCAGCAGCGTAGAGGGCGGGAGGGGCACAGATACGCAGTATTTT
CDR3 protein: CASSVEGGRGTDTQYF

CDR3 length: 12
clone size: .
D gene: .
J gene: TRBJ2-7
V gene: TRBV18
CDR3 DNA: TGTGCCAGCTCACCTCGGTTAGCCGAGCAGTACTTC
CDR3 protein: CASSPRLAEQYF

CDR3 length: 14
clone size: .
D gene: TRBD1
J gene: TRBJ2-7
V gene: TRBV10-1
CDR3 DNA: TGCGCCAGCAGCGATCACAGGGGGACCTACGAGCAGTACTTC
CDR3 protein: CASSDHRGTYEQYF

CDR3 length: 14
clone size: few
D gene: TRBD1
J gene: TRBJ1-1
V gene: TRBV29-1
CDR3 DNA: TGCAGCGTTGAAGATTCAGGGGGGAAGCCTGAAGCTTTCTTT
CDR3 protein: CSVEDSGGKPEAFF

CDR3 length: 15
clone size: .
D gene: .
J gene: TRBJ2-3
V gene: TRBV4-2
CDR3 DNA: TGTGCCAGCAGCCGAAGCGGGTACAGCACAGATACGCAGTATTTT
CDR3 protein: CASSRSGYSTDTQYF

CDR3 length: 16
clone size: .
D gene: .
J gene: TRBJ2-1
V gene: TRBV28
CDR3 DNA: TGTGCCAGCAGTTCGCAGGGAACGAATAGGTTGAATGAGCAGTTCTTC
CDR3 protein: CASSSQGTNRLNEQFF